The 20 T cell receptor beta chains reported below all come from one sample, sequenced in a study of memory CD4+ T cells and cytomegalovirus serostatus. Single viable CD3+CD4+CD8-CD45RO+ cells were sorted as the memory CD4+ T cells. Method: immunoSEQ multiplex PCR; TCRdb's copy keeps in-frame clones and lacks some. This table holds around 57,000 clones, around 82% found once. Sequences were obtained from memory CD4+ T cells from blood. All receptors come from an adult in good health and CMV-seronegative. Some clones in this sample may be carry-over from other donors' samples.

The rearrangement uses TRBV9 and TRBJ2-1, with D uncertain. Germline assignment: CDR1 SGDLS and CDR2 YYNGEE. CDR3 size: 15 residues. V lost 0 bases and J lost 1, with 8 bases in between. As DNA, the CDR3 is TGTGCCAGCAGCGTAGAGGCAGTATCCTACAATGAGCAGTTCTTC. This translates into CASSVEAVSYNEQFF.

The chain joins TRBV7-9 to TRBJ2-1; D not resolved. The CDR3 consists of 14 residues. The germline CDR1 and CDR2 sequences are SEHNR and FQNEAQ (reference sequence). V lost 0 bases, J lost 3 bases, and 6 bases lay in between. The CDR3 DNA reads TGTGCCAGCAGCTTAGCCGGTGGCTACAATGAGCAGTTCTTC. Residues: CASSLAGGYNEQFF.

As to this clone: The sample has other DNA sequences that encode this CDR3 too. The chain couples TRBV5-1 to TRBJ2-2; 7 positions agree with TRBD1. Germline lookup yields CDR1 SGHRS and CDR2 YFSETQ. Germline trimming cut 2 bases from V and 6 bases from J; bases unmatched to any gene: 4. The CDR3 has 14 residues. CDR3 region: CASSFQQGSGELFF. The CDR3 DNA sequence: TGCGCCAGCAGCTTTCAACAGGGGTCCGGGGAGCTGTTTTTT.

The chain is built from TRBV11-2 and TRBJ1-2, with D perhaps TRBD1 (5 bases). V lost 1 base and J lost 5, with 8 bases in between. Germline CDR1 and CDR2: SGHAT and FQNNGV. This CDR3 contains 13 residues. The CDR3 DNA is TGTGCCAGCAGCTTAGGCAGGGATTATGGCTACACCTTC. This translates into CASSLGRDYGYTF.

V and J are TRBV10-2 and TRBJ2-2; TRBD1 matches at 8 bases. The CDR3 contains 17 residues. Germline values: CDR1 WSHSY, CDR2 SAAADI. V was pared by 4 bases and J by 4 bases, with 11 bases of the junction left unmatched. The CDR3 DNA sequence: TGCGCCAGCAGTGCCTTAAGTCAGGGGGCTCCCACCGGGGAGCTGTTTTTT. Its protein product is CASSALSQGAPTGELFF.

This clone was observed a few times. CDR3 nucleotide sequence: TGTGCCTTCGCCTGGCGTTCTGGTTCACCCCTCCACTTT. This encodes CAFAWRSGSPLHF. The rearrangement uses TRBV30 and TRBJ1-6; D is ambiguous. The germline V and J ends were trimmed by 7 bases and 9 bases, with 16 bases remaining between them. This CDR3 has 13 amino acids. Germline-derived CDR1 and CDR2 are GTSNPN and SVGIG (reference sequence).

The chain joins TRBV19 to TRBJ2-7, with a weak D call TRBD1 (5 bases). Germline assignment: CDR1 LNHDA and CDR2 SQIVND (reference sequence). The V end was cut by 7 bases, the J end by 0 bases, with 13 bases between. The CDR3 length is 14 residues. This CDR3 reads CASTQGHLSYEQYF. The CDR3 region has the DNA TGTGCCAGTACCCAAGGACACCTCTCCTACGAGCAGTACTTC.

The V gene is TRBV7-9, the J gene TRBJ1-1; 8 nucleotides agree with TRBD1. This CDR3 contains 15 residues. V shed 1 base, J shed 6 bases, and the junction held 7 bases outside the gene matches. Per the germline V gene, CDR1 is SEHNR and CDR2 is FQNEAQ (reference sequence). DNA for the CDR3: TGTGCCAGCAGCTTAGTAGCAGGGGGCAACGCTGAAGCTTTCTTT. Translated: CASSLVAGGNAEAFF. The full variable domain, completed using reference TRBV7-9 and TRBJ1-1, is DTGVSQNPRHKITKRGQNVTFRCDPISEHNRLYWYRQTLGQGPEFLTYFQNEAQLEKSRLLSDRFSAERPKGSFSTLEIQRTEQGDSAMYLCASSLVAGGNAEAFFGQGTRLTVV.

The J gene is TRBJ1-6, the V gene TRBV13; D perhaps matches TRBD1 (5 bases). The CDR3 covers 15 residues. The V gene lost 5 bases and the J gene lost 6 bases, with 14 bases spanning the gap. Per the germline V gene, CDR1 is PRHDT and CDR2 is FYEKMQ (reference sequence). The CDR3 DNA sequence: TGTGCCAGCAGCCTTTTGGGGGGGACTAATTCACCCCTCCACTTT. Translated, it gives CASSLLGGTNSPLHF.

The chain combines TRBV5-1 with TRBJ1-1; D is perhaps TRBD1 (6 bases). Germline assignment: CDR1 SGHRS and CDR2 YFSETQ. V shed 0 bases and J shed 0 bases, with 9 bases lying between them. The length of the CDR3 is 15 residues. CDR3: CASSLGPGVNTEAFF. CDR3 DNA sequence: TGCGCCAGCAGCTTGGGTCCAGGGGTGAACACTGAAGCTTTCTTT.

By sample share, this clone is medium-sized (0.01 to 0.1%). The chain employs TRBV19 and TRBJ1-5, with 12 bases that match TRBD1. The J segment lost 1 base and the V segment lost 4 bases, leaving 8 bases of the junction unmatched. Germline assignment: CDR1 LNHDA and CDR2 SQIVND (reference sequence). The CDR3 length is 18 residues. The CDR3 region has the DNA TGTGCCAGTAGTAAGGGGACAGGGGGCGGAAGGAGCAATCAGCCCCAGCATTTT. It encodes CASSKGTGGGRSNQPQHF.

The V and J genes are TRBV18 and TRBJ2-7, with 9 bases lining up with TRBD1. Germline CDR1 is KGHSH and CDR2 is LQKENI. V lost 3 bases to trimming and J lost 3 bases; unmatched junction nucleotides: 3. This CDR3 is 14 amino acids long. The DNA of the CDR3 is TGTGCCAGCTCACCTAGACAGGGGGGCTACGAGCAGTACTTC. Its protein product is CASSPRQGGYEQYF.

The J gene is TRBJ2-1, the V gene TRBV6-5; 8 nucleotides line up with TRBD2. This CDR3 is built from 15 residues. Germline V gene lookup returns CDR1 MNHEY and CDR2 SVGAGI. The V segment lost 5 bases and the J segment 4 bases; nucleotides outside the gene matches: 7. CDR3 DNA sequence: TGTGCCAGCAGTCTAAGTAGCGGGGTTTACAATGAGCAGTTCTTC. Translating it yields CASSLSSGVYNEQFF.

The chain is built from TRBV4-1 and TRBJ1-5; D gene uncertain. This CDR3 spans 15 amino acids. In germline, CDR1 is MGHRA, CDR2 YSYEKL. Trimming removed 4 bases at V and 2 bases at J, with 12 bases between. The CDR3 sequence is CASSPVSLGNQPQHF. CDR3 sequence (DNA): TGCGCCAGCAGCCCCGTTAGCCTGGGCAATCAGCCCCAGCATTTT.

V and J are TRBV5-4 and TRBJ2-7; 7 bases are shared with TRBD2. V shed 4 bases, J shed 0 bases, and the junction held 7 bases outside the gene matches. The CDR3 loop spans 15 amino acids. CDR1 is SGHNT and CDR2 is YYREEE in the germline V gene (reference sequence). CDR3 protein: CASSLPGGSSYEQYF. DNA for the CDR3: TGTGCCAGCAGCCTCCCTGGCGGGAGCTCCTACGAGCAGTACTTC.

This clone has a single count. Other DNA sequences in the sample encode the same CDR3. The chain links TRBV30 to TRBJ1-5, with a possible D match to TRBD1 (5 bases). CDR3 length equals 15 residues. Looked up from germline, CDR1 is GTSNPN and CDR2 is SVGIG (reference sequence). Trimming cost V 0 bases and J 4 bases, with 13 bases left between them. The CDR3, as DNA: TGTGCCTGGAGTGTAGGGACGGGAAGAAATCAGCCCCAGCATTTT. It translates to CAWSVGTGRNQPQHF.

The CDR3 nucleotides are TGCGCCAGCAGCTTGGATGGGAGACCGAACACTGAAGCTTTCTTT. This encodes CASSLDGRPNTEAFF. The chain couples TRBV5-1 to TRBJ1-1; D not resolved. Per the germline V gene, CDR1 is SGHRS and CDR2 is YFSETQ. This CDR3 spans 15 amino acids. V lost 0 bases to trimming and J lost 1 base, with 10 bases between them.

This clone was seen more than once but under ten times. V is TRBV19 and J is TRBJ1-1, with 9 bases identical to TRBD1. Germline lookup yields CDR1 LNHDA and CDR2 SQIVND (reference sequence). The CDR3 runs 13 residues. Losses at the gene ends were 4 bases for V and 8 bases for J; bases not matched to a gene: 5. The CDR3 coding sequence is TGTGCCAGTAGTACGTGGACAGGGGAAGAAGCTTTCTTT. As protein: CASSTWTGEEAFF.

For the CDR3, the DNA is TGCGCCAGCAGCCAAGATCAGGGGAGGCAGTACTTC. Residues: CASSQDQGRQYF. The genes are TRBV4-1 and TRBJ2-7, with TRBD1 as a possible D gene (6 bases). Germline lookup yields CDR1 MGHRA and CDR2 YSYEKL. The V gene lost 0 bases and the J gene lost 9 bases, with 9 bases spanning the gap. This CDR3 is built from 12 residues.

The chain combines TRBV6-5 with TRBJ2-3; D remains unclear. The CDR3 contains 13 residues. CDR1 and CDR2 from the germline V gene are MNHEY and SVGAGI. V was pared by 1 base and J by 0 bases, with 2 bases between. CDR3 sequence: CASSYYSTDTQYF. In DNA, the CDR3 is TGTGCCAGCAGTTACTACAGCACAGATACGCAGTATTTT.